The rows below give T cell receptor beta chains drawn from one sample of a study of blood T cell repertoires in COVID-19. Profiling relied on immunoSEQ multiplex PCR, and the TCRdb table lists in-frame clones only, not all of them. The sample lists about 250,000 clones; about 86% were seen once. Sequenced: peripheral blood. Source of these receptors: a man aged 45-65 years with active or convalescent COVID-19. Each CDR3 is given with its conserved first and last residue. A D gene is named only where the DNA matches it firmly. The size field is filled for only some rows; it gives once, few, many or a size class.

size	D	V	length	J	DNA	CDR3
.	.	TRBV18	15	TRBJ1-5	TGTGCCAGCTCACCCGGGGGGGGTAGCAATCAGCCCCAGCATTTT	CASSPGGGSNQPQHF
.	.	TRBV9	18	TRBJ2-2	TGTGCCAGCAGCTCCCGAGAGGCGGGACGGACGAACACCGGGGAGCTGTTTTTT	CASSSREAGRTNTGELFF
.	TRBD1	TRBV5-5	15	TRBJ1-6	TGTGCCAGCAGCCAGTTACAGGGGGGCGGTTCACCCCTCCACTTT	CASSQLQGGGSPLHF
.	.	TRBV21-1	17	TRBJ2-7	TGTGCCAGCAGCCACCCTTCCCGGGACAGGGTCTTCTACGAGCAGTACTTC	CASSHPSRDRVFYEQYF
.	.	TRBV7-9	16	TRBJ2-3	TGTGCCAGCAGCTTCCTGCCGGGGGGACACACAGATACGCAGTATTTT	CASSFLPGGHTDTQYF
.	TRBD1	TRBV6-5	15	TRBJ1-5	TGTGCCAGCAGTTCACAGGGGGCGAGCAATCAGCCCCAGCATTTT	CASSSQGASNQPQHF
.	.	TRBV27	17	TRBJ1-6	TGTGCCAGCAGTTTATTGAGGGGAGGGGATCGGAATTCACCCCTCCACTTT	CASSLLRGGDRNSPLHF
.	.	TRBV27	13	TRBJ1-2	TGTGCCAGCCGACTGAGGGAGTCCTATGGCTACACCTTC	CASRLRESYGYTF
.	TRBD1	TRBV7-2	17	TRBJ1-2	TGTGCCAGCAGCTTATCAGGGGGCGCGGCGGCTAACTATGGCTACACCTTC	CASSLSGGAAANYGYTF
.	.	TRBV18	19	TRBJ2-6	TGTGCCAGCTCACCTAGGGTAGGGGATTCTTCCTCTGGGGCCAACGTCCTGACTTTC	CASSPRVGDSSSGANVLTF
.	TRBD1	TRBV15	15	TRBJ2-7	TGTGCCACCAGCAGCCGGGACAGGGATTCATACGAGCAGTACTTC	CATSSRDRDSYEQYF
.	.	TRBV7-3	15	TRBJ1-1	TGTGCCAGCAGCCTCCGACAGGTGGGGAGTACTGAAGCTTTCTTT	CASSLRQVGSTEAFF
.	.	TRBV5-1	16	TRBJ2-7	TGCGCCAGCAGCTTGGCAGTCGGGGGTTTCACCTACGAGCAGTACTTC	CASSLAVGGFTYEQYF
.	TRBD1	TRBV5-4	14	TRBJ1-2	TGTGCCAGCAGCCGGACAGGAATCTCTTCGGGCTACACCTTC	CASSRTGISSGYTF
.	.	TRBV21-1	12	TRBJ1-1	TGTGCCAGCAGCAAAGGCGGGCGGTGCTGGTTCTTT	CASSKGGRCWFF
.	TRBD2	TRBV12-5	14	TRBJ2-1	TGTGCTAGTGGCCCCGGGGGGACCTACAATGAGCAGTTCTTC	CASGPGGTYNEQFF
.	TRBD1	TRBV11-2	16	TRBJ2-2	TGTGCCAGCAGCTTATCGAGACAGGGGGCGACCGGGGAGCTGTTTTTT	CASSLSRQGATGELFF
.	TRBD2	TRBV4-2	16	TRBJ2-3	TGTGCCAGCAGCAAAGATGGACTAGCGGGGGGGAATACGCAGTATTTT	CASSKDGLAGGNTQYF
.	.	TRBV2	11	TRBJ1-2	TGTGCCATCAGTGCAAACTATGGCTACACCTTC	CAISANYGYTF
.	TRBD1	TRBV5-1	15	TRBJ2-1	TGCGCCAGCAGCTTGACAGGGGCGTTTGTGGATGAGCAGTTCTTC	CASSLTGAFVDEQFF
.	TRBD1	TRBV2	14	TRBJ2-7	TGTGCCTCTCACCCGGGACAGGGGGCCTACGAGCAGTACTTC	CASHPGQGAYEQYF
few	.	TRBV3-1/TRBV3-2	16	TRBJ1-2	TGTGCCAGCAGTCTGTCCCGACAGAAGAATAACTATGGCTACACCTTC	CASSLSRQKNNYGYTF
.	TRBD1	TRBV19	14	TRBJ1-2	TGTGCCAGTAGTGCCCGAACAGGGGGATATGGCTACACCTTC	CASSARTGGYGYTF
once	TRBD1	TRBV10-3	14	TRBJ1-1	TGTGCCATCAGTAAAGACAGGGATGACACTGAAGCTTTCTTT	CAISKDRDDTEAFF
.	TRBD1	TRBV2	16	TRBJ2-2	TGTGCCAGCAGTCGACAGGGGGCGCGGGACACCGGGGAGCTGTTTTTT	CASSRQGARDTGELFF
.	TRBD1	TRBV19	14	TRBJ1-4	TGTGCCAGTTCTTGGACAGGGGGGGACGAAAAACTGTTTTTT	CASSWTGGDEKLFF
.	.	TRBV27	16	TRBJ1-6	TGTGCCAGCAGTTTTCGTTTCGGGGACATTAATTCACCCCTCCACTTT	CASSFRFGDINSPLHF
.	TRBD1	TRBV7-6	15	TRBJ1-5	TGTGCCAGCAGCTTAGGGGACAGGGGGCTTCAGCCCCAGCATTTT	CASSLGDRGLQPQHF
.	.	TRBV19	15	TRBJ2-7	TGTGCCAGTAGTCAACAGGACAGCTTCTCCTACGAGCAGTACTTC	CASSQQDSFSYEQYF
.	TRBD2	TRBV10-2	17	TRBJ2-1	TGCGCCAGCAGTGGGAGCGGACTAGCGCGGACCTACAATGAGCAGTTCTTC	CASSGSGLARTYNEQFF
once	TRBD1	TRBV7-9	15	TRBJ1-1	TGTGCCAGCAGCTTAGGAGGACAGGGGTACCCTGAAGCTTTCTTT	CASSLGGQGYPEAFF
.	TRBD1	TRBV12-3/TRBV12-4	11	TRBJ1-2	TGTGCCTCGTCGACAGGGGGTGGCTACACCTTC	CASSTGGGYTF
.	TRBD1	TRBV2	15	TRBJ2-3	TGTGCCAGCAAGTCGGCAAGGGGGCGCACAGATACGCAGTATTTT	CASKSARGRTDTQYF
.	TRBD1	TRBV27	14	TRBJ1-2	TGTGCCAGCAGTCAGCAGGGGGCTAACTATGGCTACACCTTC	CASSQQGANYGYTF
.	.	TRBV6-5	14	TRBJ2-2	TGTGCCAGCAGTTTTGGGAGGGGGACCGGGGAGCTGTTTTTT	CASSFGRGTGELFF